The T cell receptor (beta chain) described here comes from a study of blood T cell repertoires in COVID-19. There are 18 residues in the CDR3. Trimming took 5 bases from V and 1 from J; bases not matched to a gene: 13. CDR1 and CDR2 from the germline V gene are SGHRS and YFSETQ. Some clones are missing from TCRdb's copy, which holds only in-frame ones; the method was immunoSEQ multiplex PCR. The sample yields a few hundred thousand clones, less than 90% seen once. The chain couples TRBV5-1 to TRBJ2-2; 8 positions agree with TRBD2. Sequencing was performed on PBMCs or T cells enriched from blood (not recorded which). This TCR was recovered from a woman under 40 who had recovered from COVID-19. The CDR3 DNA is TGCGCCAGCAGTATTAGAAGCGGGAGCCCCGGGAACACCGGGGAGCTGTTTTTT. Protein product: CASSIRSGSPGNTGELFF.